The 4 T cell receptor beta chains below all came from one sample that was sequenced in a study of T cell responses to AZD1222 COVID-19 vaccine. The repertoire was sequenced with immunoSEQ multiplex PCR; TCRdb's copy has only in-frame clones and lacks some. The table records just under 90,000 clones, 89% of them present only once. The specimen was peripheral blood, collected 28 days after the second AZD1222 dose. These TCRs come from an adult who received the AZD1222 COVID-19 vaccine.

This chain joins TRBV7-2 and TRBJ1-2; TRBD1 matches at 8 bases. This CDR3 spans 14 amino acids. Trimming at V came to 5 bases and at J to 3 bases, leaving 5 bases not matched to a gene. Germline assignment: CDR1 SGHTA and CDR2 FQGNSA. For the CDR3, the DNA is TGTGCCAGCAGCCCTCGACAGGGGCACTATGGCTACACCTTC. Encoded protein: CASSPRQGHYGYTF.

J is TRBJ2-7 and V is TRBV7-2, with D maybe TRBD2 (7 bases). V lost 6 bases, J lost 4 bases, and 22 bases lay in between. Looked up from germline, CDR1 is SGHTA and CDR2 is FQGNSA. The CDR3 covers 16 residues. DNA of the CDR3: TGTGCCAGCAGTCAAAGAGGGCAGGGGAGGGCGTACGAGCAGTACTTC. Protein product: CASSQRGQGRAYEQYF.

This chain links TRBV28 with TRBJ1-5; D call uncertain. The CDR3 runs 17 residues. The V gene's germline CDR1 is MDHEN and CDR2 SYDVKM. V was pared by 7 bases and J by 3 bases, with 22 bases between. The CDR3, as DNA: TGTGCCAGCACTTCGGTGCCCATCTTAATTTACAATCAGCCCCAGCATTTT. It specifies CASTSVPILIYNQPQHF.

The gene calls are TRBV2 and TRBJ1-4; 7 bases fit TRBD1. The CDR3 consists of 14 residues. The germline CDR1 and CDR2 sequences are SNHLY and FYNNEI. The junction had 4 bases not matched to a gene; V was cut back by 6 bases and J by 3 bases. The CDR3 DNA follows: TGTGCCAGCAGGAAGACAGGGCCTAATGAAAAACTGTTTTTT. Protein sequence: CASRKTGPNEKLFF.